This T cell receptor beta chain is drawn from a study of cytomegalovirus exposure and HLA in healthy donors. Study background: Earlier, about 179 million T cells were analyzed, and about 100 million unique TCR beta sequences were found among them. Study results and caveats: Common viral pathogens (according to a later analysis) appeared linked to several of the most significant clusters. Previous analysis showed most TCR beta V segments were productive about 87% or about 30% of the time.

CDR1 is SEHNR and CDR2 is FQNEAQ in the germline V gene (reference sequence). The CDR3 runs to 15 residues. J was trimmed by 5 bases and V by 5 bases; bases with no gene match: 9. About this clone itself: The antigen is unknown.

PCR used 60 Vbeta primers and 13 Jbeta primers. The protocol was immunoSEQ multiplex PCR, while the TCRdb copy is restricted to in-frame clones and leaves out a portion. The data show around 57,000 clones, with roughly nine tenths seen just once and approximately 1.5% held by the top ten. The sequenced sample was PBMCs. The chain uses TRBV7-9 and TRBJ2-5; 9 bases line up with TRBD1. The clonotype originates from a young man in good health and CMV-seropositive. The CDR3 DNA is TGTGCCAGCAGCATCGGACAGGGGACCCAGGAGACCCAGTACTTC. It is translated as CASSIGQGTQETQYF.